The subject of this entry is one T cell receptor beta chain. The count of this clonotype is one. The target of this receptor is not known. No much larger clone exists at a distance of one base, and base qualities are not known. The record originates from a study of post-analysis software for immune sequencing data (dated by TCRdb to between 2014 and 2017). As for the study more broadly: The recorded disease courses included relapsing-remitting, secondary progressive and progressive-relapsing multiple sclerosis, and some patients had no subtype annotation. Patient repertoires were compared against around twelve previously published healthy control repertoires from donors aged about 6 to 25 years. A subset of samples was prepared in parallel using single-end sample barcoding, then pooled and co-amplified after Illumina adapter ligation. General study outcomes and caveats: Compared with controls, multiple sclerosis patients had significantly lower normalized Chao1 diversity, a finding suggesting substantial peripheral T-cell clonal expansion. Patients showed significantly higher frequencies than controls for roughly five TRBV segments, among them TRBV5-6, TRBV5-1 and TRBV20-1. Strong co-clustering of samples prepared in the same batch was shown by direct clustering with F measure, prompting a batch-effect correction. The multiple sclerosis patient group was slightly younger than the control group.

Library construction relied on PCR. Sequenced on an Illumina HiSeq 2500. To reduce PCR and sequencing biases, unique molecular identifiers were built into the TCR beta cDNA libraries. Some 500,000 cDNA molecules were obtained for every 1 to 10 million input T cells, so each molecule roughly corresponded to one T cell. The patient libraries were prepared and sequenced with the same protocol used for the earlier healthy control dataset. Within a given batch, samples were prepared together, multiplexed and sequenced on the same HiSeq lane. The study's processing was this. Raw barcoded reads were processed with MIGEC, and single-read molecular identifier groups were discarded before consensus assembly and CDR3 extraction. VDJtools was used for post-analysis of the clonotype tables, and diversity was normalized by down-sampling every dataset to the size of the smallest sample. Repertoire overlap clustering matched CDR3 amino acid but not nucleotide sequences to correct batch-related cross-sample contamination. TCRdb trimmed the raw reads at Q25, called clones with MiXCR and kept productive beta chains. Identical CDR3 protein sequences are pooled into one entry, listed with their most common genes and DNA. These V and J calls rely on TCRdb rather than the paper's analysis. The sample contains more than 450,000 distinct CDR3 sequences, roughly 40% of them found a single time. The ten most abundant clones make up roughly 1.7% of the sample.

The CDR3 holds 17 amino acids from the cysteine to the phenylalanine. CDR3 DNA only is kept here, 51 bases in frame from base 1. The junction shows trimming of 0 bases on V and 4 bases on J, plus 16 bases between the germline ends. The germline V gene gives CDR1 as MGHRA and CDR2 as YSYEKL. To demonstrate the VDJtools post-analysis software, TCR beta repertoires were profiled from the peripheral blood of 10 to 15 young patients with multiple sclerosis. Multiple sclerosis patients were children and adolescents aged about 6 to 15 years. The V gene is TRBV4-1 and the J gene is TRBJ1-5; 6 matching bases give a weak D call of TRBD1. This sequence was found in a girl aged 5-17 years with multiple sclerosis. Sequenced input: blood. The DNA sequence is given as TGCGCCAGCAGCCAAGATGGTTTGAGGGGGTTTAATCAGCCCCAGCATTTT. It encodes CASSQDGLRGFNQPQHF.